This T cell receptor (beta chain) was sequenced for a study of immune characterization of retroperitoneal liposarcoma. MiXCR was run by TCRdb on the PCR reads, yielding one entry per CDR3 protein. The sample lists around 10,000 distinct CDR3 sequences, 27% occurring once. This clonotype has only a few counts. The CDR3 loop spans 13 amino acids. V lost 1 base, J lost 4 bases, and 7 bases lay in between. Germline V gene lookup returns CDR1 MNHNS and CDR2 SASEGT. The origin of this receptor is a female donor with retroperitoneal liposarcoma. The V and J genes are TRBV6-1 and TRBJ1-2, with D possibly being TRBD1 (5 bases). Source material: tumor tissue. The CDR3 bases are TGTGCCAGCAGTGAAGGGGGGGGCTATGGCTACACCTTC. Amino acid sequence: CASSEGGGYGYTF.